The table lists the clone carrying this T cell receptor beta chain with many counts. Its antigen remains unknown. The source of the sample is a study of T cells in Graves' hyperthyroidism and ophthalmopathy. Regarding the study as a whole: Peripheral blood also featured most of the thyroid clonotypes expanded above 0.001.

Per germline, CDR1 MNHNS and CDR2 SASEGT. Trimming removed 5 bases at V and 2 bases at J, with 7 bases between. The length of the CDR3 is 13 residues. Absent ophthalmopathy progression within 18 months defined stable Graves' hyperthyroidism. From approximately 9.5 ml of fresh peripheral blood, PBMCs were isolated. TCR beta CDR3 regions were amplified from RNA. An initial round of RT-PCR targeting the TCR CDR3 relied on the HTBI primer set. TCRdb fed the multiplex PCR reads into MiXCR, producing one record per CDR3 protein. The table has around 600,000 distinct CDR3 sequences, approximately 14% seen once; the top ten hold under 7.5%.

The TCR originated in a woman aged 25 to 39 with Graves' hyperthyroidism. Sample: blood. The rearrangement joins TRBV6-1 to TRBJ1-5; no reliable D call. The CDR3, as DNA: TGTGCCAGCAGTCGAGTGGGCAATCAGCCCCAGCATTTT. Translating gives CASSRVGNQPQHF.